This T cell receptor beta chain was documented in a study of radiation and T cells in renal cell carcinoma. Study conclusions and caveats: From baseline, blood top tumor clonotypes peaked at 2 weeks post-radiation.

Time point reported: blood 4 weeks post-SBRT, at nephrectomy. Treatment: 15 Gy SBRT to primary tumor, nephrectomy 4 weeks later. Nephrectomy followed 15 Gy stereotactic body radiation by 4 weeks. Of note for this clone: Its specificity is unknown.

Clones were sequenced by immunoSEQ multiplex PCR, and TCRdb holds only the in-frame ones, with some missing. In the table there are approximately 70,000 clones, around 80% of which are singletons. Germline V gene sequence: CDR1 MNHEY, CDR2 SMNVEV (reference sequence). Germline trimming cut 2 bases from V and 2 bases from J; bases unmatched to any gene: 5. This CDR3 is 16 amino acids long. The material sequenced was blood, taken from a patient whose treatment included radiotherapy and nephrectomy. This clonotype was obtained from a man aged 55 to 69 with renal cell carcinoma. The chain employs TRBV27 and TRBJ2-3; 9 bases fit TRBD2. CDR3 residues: CASSLSGGLLTDTQYF. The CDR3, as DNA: TGTGCCAGCAGTTTAAGCGGGGGGCTCCTCACAGATACGCAGTATTTT.